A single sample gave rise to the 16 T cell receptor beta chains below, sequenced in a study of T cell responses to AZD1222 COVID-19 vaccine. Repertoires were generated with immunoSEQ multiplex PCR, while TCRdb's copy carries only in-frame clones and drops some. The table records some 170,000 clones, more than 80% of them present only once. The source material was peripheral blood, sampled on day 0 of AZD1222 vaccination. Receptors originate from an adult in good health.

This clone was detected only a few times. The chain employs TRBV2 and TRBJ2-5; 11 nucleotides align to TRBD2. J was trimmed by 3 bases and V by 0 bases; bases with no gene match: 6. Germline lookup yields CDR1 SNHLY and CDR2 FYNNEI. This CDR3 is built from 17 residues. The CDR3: CASSEAWLLAGEETQYF. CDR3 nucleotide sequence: TGTGCCAGCAGTGAAGCGTGGTTACTAGCGGGGGAAGAGACCCAGTACTTC.

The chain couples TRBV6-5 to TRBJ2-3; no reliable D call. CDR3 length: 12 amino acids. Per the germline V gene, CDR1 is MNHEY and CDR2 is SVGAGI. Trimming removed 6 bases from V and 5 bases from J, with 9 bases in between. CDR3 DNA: TGTGCCAGCAGGTCTCGAGGAGATACGCAGTATTTT. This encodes CASRSRGDTQYF.

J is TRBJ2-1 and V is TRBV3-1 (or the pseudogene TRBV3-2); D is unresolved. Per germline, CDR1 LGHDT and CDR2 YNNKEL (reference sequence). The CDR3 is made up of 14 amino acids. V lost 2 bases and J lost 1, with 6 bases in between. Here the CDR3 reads CASSQIESYNEQFF. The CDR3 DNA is TGTGCCAGCAGCCAAATAGAGTCCTACAATGAGCAGTTCTTC.

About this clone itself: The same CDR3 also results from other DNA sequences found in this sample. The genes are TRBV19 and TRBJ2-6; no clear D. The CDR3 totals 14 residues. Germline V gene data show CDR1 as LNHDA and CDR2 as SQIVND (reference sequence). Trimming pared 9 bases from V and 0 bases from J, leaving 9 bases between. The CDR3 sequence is CASRVYSGANVLTF. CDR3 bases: TGTGCCAGCCGTGTATACTCTGGGGCCAACGTCCTGACTTTC.

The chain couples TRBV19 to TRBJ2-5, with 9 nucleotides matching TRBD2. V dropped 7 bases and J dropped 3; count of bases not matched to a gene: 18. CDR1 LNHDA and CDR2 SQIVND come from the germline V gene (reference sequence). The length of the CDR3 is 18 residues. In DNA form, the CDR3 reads TGTGCCAGTACCCGTTGGGCTAGCGGGACTGGGGACAAAGAGACCCAGTACTTC. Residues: CASTRWASGTGDKETQYF. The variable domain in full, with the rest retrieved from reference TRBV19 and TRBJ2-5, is DGGITQSPKYLFRKEGQNVTLSCEQNLNHDAMYWYRQDPGQGLRLIYYSQIVNDFQKGDIAEGYSVSREKKESFPLTVTSAQKNPTAFYLCASTRWASGTGDKETQYFGPGTRLLVL.

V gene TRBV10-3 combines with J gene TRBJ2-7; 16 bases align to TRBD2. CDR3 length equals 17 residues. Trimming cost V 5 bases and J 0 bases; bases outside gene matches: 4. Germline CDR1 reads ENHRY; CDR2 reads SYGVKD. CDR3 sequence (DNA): TGTGCCATCAGTTCCGGGACTAGCGGGAGGGCCTCCTACGAGCAGTACTTC. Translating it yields CAISSGTSGRASYEQYF.

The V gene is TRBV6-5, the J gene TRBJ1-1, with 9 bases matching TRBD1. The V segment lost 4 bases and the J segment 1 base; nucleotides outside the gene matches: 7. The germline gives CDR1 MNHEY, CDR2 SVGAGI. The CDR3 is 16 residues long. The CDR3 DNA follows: TGTGCCAGCAGTTTCACGGACAGGGGCCGGAACACTGAAGCTTTCTTT. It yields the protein CASSFTDRGRNTEAFF.

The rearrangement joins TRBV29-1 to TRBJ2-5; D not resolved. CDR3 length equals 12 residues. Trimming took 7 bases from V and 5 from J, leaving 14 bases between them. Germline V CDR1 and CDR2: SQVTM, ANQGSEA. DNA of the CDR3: TGCAGCGCCCCGATGACAAGTGAGACCCAGTACTTC. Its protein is CSAPMTSETQYF.

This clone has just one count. The CDR3 protein is CASSEALGLRAFF. The CDR3 DNA reads as TGTGCCAGCAGTGAAGCGCTGGGCCTCCGAGCTTTCTTT. The rearrangement links TRBV2 to TRBJ1-1, with no clear D. The CDR3 extends over 13 amino acids. Germline V gene sequence: CDR1 SNHLY, CDR2 FYNNEI. The V and J ends lost 0 bases and 10 bases respectively, with 12 bases between them.

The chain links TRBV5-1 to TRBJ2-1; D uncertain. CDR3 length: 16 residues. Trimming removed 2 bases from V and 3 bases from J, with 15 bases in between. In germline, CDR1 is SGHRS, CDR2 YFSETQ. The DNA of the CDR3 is TGCGCCAGCAGCTTTGAGTCCGGAGTCGTCTACAATGAGCAGTTCTTC. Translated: CASSFESGVVYNEQFF.

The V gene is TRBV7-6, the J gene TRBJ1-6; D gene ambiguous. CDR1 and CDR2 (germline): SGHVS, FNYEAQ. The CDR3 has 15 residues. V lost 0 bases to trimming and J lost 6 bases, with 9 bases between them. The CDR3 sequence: CASSLAEGSNSPLHF. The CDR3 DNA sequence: TGTGCCAGCAGCTTAGCGGAAGGGTCTAATTCACCCCTCCACTTT.

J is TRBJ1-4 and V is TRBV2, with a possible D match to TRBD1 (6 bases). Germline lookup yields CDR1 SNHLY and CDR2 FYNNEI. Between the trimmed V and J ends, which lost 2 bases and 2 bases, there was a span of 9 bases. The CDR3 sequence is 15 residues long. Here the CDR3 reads CASSEQGITNEKLFF. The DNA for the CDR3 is TGTGCCAGCAGTGAACAGGGGATTACTAATGAAAAACTGTTTTTT.

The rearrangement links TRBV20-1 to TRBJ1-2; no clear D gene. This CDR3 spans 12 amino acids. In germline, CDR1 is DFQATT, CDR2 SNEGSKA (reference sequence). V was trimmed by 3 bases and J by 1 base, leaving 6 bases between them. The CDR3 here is CSASADNYGYTF. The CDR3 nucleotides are TGCAGTGCTAGTGCGGATAACTATGGCTACACCTTC.

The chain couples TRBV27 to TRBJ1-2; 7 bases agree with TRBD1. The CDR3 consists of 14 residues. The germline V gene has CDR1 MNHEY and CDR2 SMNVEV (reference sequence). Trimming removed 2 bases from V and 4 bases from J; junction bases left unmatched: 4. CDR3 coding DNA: TGTGCCAGCAGTTTAAAAGCAGGGGGCTATGGCTACACCTTC. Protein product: CASSLKAGGYGYTF.

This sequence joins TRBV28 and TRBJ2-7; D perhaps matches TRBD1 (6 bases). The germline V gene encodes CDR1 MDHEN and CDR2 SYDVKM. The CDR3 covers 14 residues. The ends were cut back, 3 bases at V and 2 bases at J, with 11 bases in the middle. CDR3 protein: CASSLPRQAYEQYF. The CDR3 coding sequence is TGTGCCAGCAGTTTGCCCAGACAGGCCTACGAGCAGTACTTC.

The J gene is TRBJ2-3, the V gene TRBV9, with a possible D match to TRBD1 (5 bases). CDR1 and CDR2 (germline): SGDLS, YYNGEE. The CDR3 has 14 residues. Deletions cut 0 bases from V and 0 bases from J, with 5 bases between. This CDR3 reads CASSVEGSTDTQYF. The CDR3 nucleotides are TGTGCCAGCAGCGTAGAGGGGAGCACAGATACGCAGTATTTT.